This section outlines one T cell receptor (beta chain) sequence together with its context. Its cognate antigen is unknown. Other nucleotide sequences in the sample specify the same CDR3. Primers for the PCR totalled 60 Vbeta and 13 Jbeta. The repertoire was sequenced with immunoSEQ multiplex PCR; TCRdb's copy has only in-frame clones and lacks some. The sample yields 200,000 to 300,000 clones, approximately 84% seen once. The sample comes from a study of cytomegalovirus exposure and HLA in healthy donors. Points from the study as a whole: Common viral pathogens seemed to be connected with several of the most significant clusters, according to a later analysis.

CDR1 and CDR2 (germline): SGHTA, FQGNSA. J was trimmed by 3 bases and V by 5 bases; bases with no gene match: 6. The CDR3 sequence is 15 residues long. This receptor was taken from a woman in her forties in good health and CMV-seropositive. The chain carries TRBV7-2 and TRBJ2-7, with 11 bases aligning to TRBD1. The sample consisted of PBMCs. CDR3 region: CASSLSGTGGYEQYF. The CDR3 nucleotides read TGTGCCAGCAGCCTATCCGGGACAGGGGGCTACGAGCAGTACTTC.